The 20 T cell receptor beta chains listed next were all sequenced from one sample in a study of regulatory T cells in long-lasting Graves disease. Assembly of TCR beta libraries relied on iRepertoire HTBI primers together with Arm-PCR of CDR3 regions. TCRdb fed the multiplex PCR reads into MiXCR, producing one record per CDR3 protein. The data hold hundreds of thousands of distinct CDR3 sequences, with roughly 15% observed a single time. Time point described: newly diagnosed GD, antithyroid drugs for less than 3 months. PBMC RNA served as the TCR library source. The same data also contributed to another study, on T cells in Graves' hyperthyroidism and ophthalmopathy.

The sequences come from peripheral blood mononuclear cells (PBMCs), collected at new diagnosis, from a patient treated with antithyroid drugs. These receptors were collected from a man younger than 30 with Graves disease.

This clonotype has more than one count but fewer than ten. The chain couples TRBV5-5 to TRBJ2-5, with TRBD2 matching 8 bases. The CDR3 covers 16 residues. Germline assignment: CDR1 SGHKS and CDR2 YYEKEE (reference sequence). V dropped 0 bases and J dropped 1; count of bases not matched to a gene: 5. The CDR3 region is CASSLVAGGGQETQYF. The CDR3 DNA reads as TGTGCCAGCAGCTTGGTGGCGGGAGGCGGCCAAGAGACCCAGTACTTC.

This clonotype showed up many times. This sequence joins TRBV12-3 or TRBV12-4 and TRBJ1-1; 7 nucleotides align to TRBD1. The J segment lost 0 bases and the V segment lost 10 bases, leaving 5 bases of the junction unmatched. The CDR3 extends over 13 amino acids. CDR3 in amino acids: CATQGEMNTEAFF. The CDR3 bases are TGTGCCACCCAGGGGGAGATGAACACTGAAGCTTTCTTT.

This clonotype appeared many times. CDR3 loop: CASSLTPPQGYNEQFF. The CDR3 coding sequence is TGTGCCAGCTCACTAACCCCCCCTCAGGGGTACAATGAGCAGTTCTTC. V usage is TRBV18 and J usage is TRBJ2-1, with D perhaps matching TRBD1 (6 bases). The CDR3 is made up of 16 amino acids. V lost 4 bases and J lost 4, with 17 bases in between. The germline V gene encodes CDR1 KGHSH and CDR2 LQKENI.

V usage is TRBV20-1 and J usage is TRBJ1-5; D gene unclear. V lost 4 bases and J 1 base, leaving 11 bases between the germline ends. The CDR3 sequence is 14 residues long. Germline V lookup: CDR1 DFQATT, CDR2 SNEGSKA (reference sequence). The CDR3 loop reads CSANKGGSNQPQHF. The CDR3 region has the DNA TGCAGTGCTAACAAGGGAGGGAGCAATCAGCCCCAGCATTTT.

Concerning this clonotype: A much bigger clone sits one base away, suggesting this may be a read error. This chain connects TRBV6-5 to TRBJ2-7, with D tentatively TRBD2 (6 bases). The CDR3 has 13 residues. Looked up from germline, CDR1 is MNHEY and CDR2 is SVGAGI. The germline V and J ends were trimmed by 4 bases and 7 bases, with 14 bases remaining between them. The chain's CDR3 is CASSCRRGGEQYF. The CDR3 DNA reads as TGTGCCAGCAGTTGCCGGCGGGGCGGGGAGCAGTACTTC.

The chain carries TRBV10-3 and TRBJ2-5, with D maybe TRBD2 (6 bases). This CDR3 comprises 11 residues. Trimming pared 8 bases from V and 7 bases from J, leaving 11 bases between. CDR1 and CDR2 from the germline V gene are ENHRY and SYGVKD. CDR3 in DNA: TGTGCCATCGCAGAGGAGGGGACCCAGTACTTC. Its protein product is CAIAEEGTQYF.

CDR3: CASSVNIGTDNEKLFF. DNA for the CDR3: TGTGCCAGCAGCGTGAACATCGGGACAGATAATGAAAAACTGTTTTTT. This chain uses TRBV9 with TRBJ1-4; TRBD1 matches at 7 bases. V trimming: 2 bases; J trimming: 4 bases; junction bases outside the gene matches: 8. The germline V gene encodes CDR1 SGDLS and CDR2 YYNGEE. The CDR3 length is 16 residues.

In its sample, this clonotype was seen a few times. Here the CDR3 DNA reads TGCGCCAGCAGCCAAATTACGCCAGGAGGGGACCAGCCCCAGCATTTT. It encodes CASSQITPGGDQPQHF. The chain uses TRBV4-1 and TRBJ1-5; perhaps TRBD1 as D (5 bases). This CDR3 is built from 16 residues. Looked up from germline, CDR1 is MGHRA and CDR2 is YSYEKL. Trimming stripped 2 bases from V and 7 bases from J, with 18 bases between.

This clonotype has more than one count but fewer than ten. The V and J genes are TRBV7-9 and TRBJ2-1; tentative D call: TRBD2 (6 bases). V lost 3 bases and J lost 1, with 19 bases in between. The length of the CDR3 is 18 residues. Looked up from germline, CDR1 is SEHNR and CDR2 is FQNEAQ (reference sequence). The CDR3 nucleotides are TGTGCCAGCAGCTTCCCCTTAACACCAAGCGGGTCCTACAATGAGCAGTTCTTC. It translates to CASSFPLTPSGSYNEQFF.

In its sample, this clonotype was seen many times. The chain uses TRBV7-9 and TRBJ1-1; D is possibly TRBD1 (6 bases). CDR1 and CDR2 from the germline V gene are SEHNR and FQNEAQ (reference sequence). The CDR3 covers 14 residues. Between the trimmed V and J ends, which lost 5 bases and 8 bases, there was a span of 18 bases. In nucleotides, the CDR3 is TGTGCCAGCAGCATCGGAGGGGGAGGTGGGGAAGCTTTCTTT. Its translation: CASSIGGGGGEAFF.

The chain recombines TRBV5-1 with TRBJ2-5; 7 bases fit TRBD1. V trimming: 1 base; J trimming: 1 base; junction bases outside the gene matches: 10. The CDR3 covers 17 residues. Per germline, CDR1 SGHRS and CDR2 YFSETQ. Written as DNA, the CDR3 is TGCGCCAGCAGCTTGAGGGGGACAGTTGAGAGCCAAGAGACCCAGTACTTC. Protein: CASSLRGTVESQETQYF. Based on the CDR3 plus reference TRBV5-1 and TRBJ2-5, the full variable domain is KAGVTQTPRYLIKTRGQQVTLSCSPISGHRSVSWYQQTPGQGLQFLFEYFSETQRNKGNFPGRFSGRQFSNSRSEMNVSTLELGDSALYLCASSLRGTVESQETQYFGPGTRLLVL.

The chain recombines TRBV7-9 with TRBJ2-4, with D perhaps TRBD2 (6 bases). V gave up 4 bases and J gave up 1 base, with 17 bases separating them. Germline CDR1 and CDR2: SEHNR and FQNEAQ (reference sequence). The CDR3 runs 17 residues. The CDR3 spells CASSSGRERSAKNIQYF. In DNA, the CDR3 is TGTGCCAGCAGCTCCGGGCGGGAACGGTCGGCCAAAAACATTCAGTACTTC.

This chain joins TRBV20-1 and TRBJ1-2; D gene unclear. The CDR3 runs 14 residues. Trimming removed 3 bases at V and 8 bases at J, with 19 bases between. Germline-derived CDR1 and CDR2 are DFQATT and SNEGSKA (reference sequence). CDR3 nucleotides: TGCAGTGCTAGTGGGGAAGGGCCCTTGGCGGGCTACACCTTC. Its translation is CSASGEGPLAGYTF.

The V and J genes are TRBV5-4 and TRBJ2-4; 10 bases agree with TRBD2. CDR3 size: 14 residues. J lost 11 bases, V lost 4 bases, and 9 bases had no gene match. Germline V gene data show CDR1 as SGHNT and CDR2 as YYREEE (reference sequence). CDR3 nucleotides: TGTGCCAGCAGCGACTCCGGGACTAGCGCCGTTCAGTACTTC. Its protein is CASSDSGTSAVQYF.

This clonotype was recorded many times. The rearrangement uses TRBV7-2 and TRBJ2-7, with D possibly matching TRBD2 (7 bases). CDR1 is SGHTA, CDR2 FQGNSA, per germline. The CDR3 covers 15 residues. Trimming removed 5 bases at V and 2 bases at J, with 16 bases between. CDR3 bases: TGTGCCAGCAGCCCAGGGGTGGCGGGGGCCTACGAGCAGTACTTC. Amino acids: CASSPGVAGAYEQYF.

Many counts were recorded for this clonotype. CDR3 residues: CASSLLASGSQVEQFF. The CDR3 region has the DNA TGTGCCAGCAGTTTATTGGCTAGCGGGAGTCAGGTTGAGCAGTTCTTC. V usage is TRBV27 and J usage is TRBJ2-1, with TRBD2 identical over 10 bases. The CDR3 contains 16 residues. The germline CDR1 and CDR2 sequences are MNHEY and SMNVEV (reference sequence). Germline trimming cut 1 base from V and 9 bases from J; bases unmatched to any gene: 9.

This clonotype turned up a few times. The V gene is TRBV27, the J gene TRBJ1-5; possibly TRBD1 for D (5 bases). The CDR3 totals 17 residues. Germline CDR1 MNHEY, CDR2 SMNVEV (reference sequence). Trimming took 5 bases from V and 0 from J, leaving 17 bases between them. The CDR3 nucleotides read TGTGCCAGCAGTAGGGGTAAACAGGACTATAGCAATCAGCCCCAGCATTTT. This encodes CASSRGKQDYSNQPQHF.

The J gene is TRBJ2-1, the V gene TRBV4-1, with D maybe TRBD2 (6 bases). V was trimmed by 0 bases and J by 14 bases, leaving 17 bases between them. This CDR3 is 14 amino acids long. From germline, CDR1 is MGHRA and CDR2 YSYEKL. This CDR3 reads CASSQEGGPGRKFF. DNA of the CDR3: TGCGCCAGCAGCCAAGAAGGCGGGCCTGGGAGGAAGTTCTTC.

This clonotype was picked up many times. V is TRBV12-3 or TRBV12-4 and J is TRBJ1-5; D possibly corresponds to TRBD1 (6 bases). V lost 6 bases and J 2 bases, leaving 11 bases between the germline ends. This CDR3 contains 14 residues. The CDR3 region has the DNA TGTGCCAGCAGGGCAGGGGCCCGCAATCAGCCCCAGCATTTT. This sequence encodes CASRAGARNQPQHF.

This sequence joins TRBV12-3 or TRBV12-4 and TRBJ2-7; D gene ambiguous. There are 14 residues in the CDR3. V gave up 4 bases and J gave up 6 bases, with 16 bases separating them. CDR3 nucleotide sequence: TGTGCCAGCAGTTCCAGCCCTTTCGGATTCGAGCAGTACTTC. Its protein is CASSSSPFGFEQYF.